Presented here are 14 T cell receptor beta chains from one specimen sequenced in a study of shared clonotypes between healthy human individuals. Assay: immunoSEQ multiplex PCR; the TCRdb copy retains only in-frame clones and omits some. Among around 530,000 clones, roughly 79% were seen once, and the ten largest hold approximately 12%. Sequenced material: PBMCs. The source of these receptors is a woman aged 35 to 49 in good health. Some clones in this sample may be carry-over from other donors' samples.

In DNA form, the CDR3 reads TGTGCCAGCAGCCAAGAGTATAGCGGGAGGGATCAGGAGCAGTACTTC. Its translation is CASSQEYSGRDQEQYF. This chain connects TRBV14 to TRBJ2-7; TRBD2 matches at 11 bases. The CDR3 loop spans 16 amino acids. V lost 0 bases and J lost 7; bases outside the gene matches: 8. CDR1 is SGHDN and CDR2 is FVKESK in the germline V gene.

The V call is TRBV30, the J call TRBJ2-1; D gene uncertain. The CDR3 spans 13 residues. V lost 2 bases and J lost 11, with 16 bases in between. Germline CDR1 GTSNPN, CDR2 SVGIG (reference sequence). Here the CDR3 DNA reads TGTGCCTGGAGTCCCGACTTAGACGGTAAGCAGTTCTTC. It translates to CAWSPDLDGKQFF.

V gene TRBV11-1 combines with J gene TRBJ2-7, with D perhaps being TRBD1 or TRBD2 (7 bases each). Germline V lookup: CDR1 SGHAT, CDR2 FQDESV (reference sequence). The CDR3 is 14 residues long. Between the trimmed V and J ends, which lost 5 bases and 3 bases, there was a span of 14 bases. The DNA of the CDR3 is TGTGCCAGCAGCCTCGACAGGGAGGGCTACGAGCAGTACTTC. Its protein product is CASSLDREGYEQYF.

This clone appeared a few times. J is TRBJ2-3 and V is TRBV5-1, with D possibly matching TRBD2 (6 bases). The V gene lost 3 bases and the J gene lost 1 base, with 15 bases spanning the gap. Germline CDR1 and CDR2: SGHRS and YFSETQ. The CDR3 consists of 16 residues. The chain's CDR3 is CASSSGGGSGTDTQYF. CDR3 sequence (DNA): TGCGCCAGCAGCTCCGGGGGTGGGAGCGGCACAGATACGCAGTATTTT.

The chain employs TRBV9 and TRBJ2-4; 7 bases fit TRBD1. With 2 bases clipped from V and 6 bases from J, the junction kept 8 bases outside the gene matches. Per germline, CDR1 SGDLS and CDR2 YYNGEE. The CDR3 runs to 15 residues. This chain's CDR3 is CASSVTGVLGNIQYF. CDR3 in DNA: TGTGCCAGCAGCGTTACAGGGGTGTTGGGAAACATTCAGTACTTC.

The genes are TRBV28 and TRBJ1-2, with D unclear. The germline V gene encodes CDR1 MDHEN and CDR2 SYDVKM. V was trimmed by 6 bases and J by 2 bases, leaving 13 bases between them. This CDR3 contains 14 residues. CDR3 DNA sequence: TGTGCCAGCAGCCCCCTCGAAGGGAACTATGGCTACACCTTC. Translating gives CASSPLEGNYGYTF.

V and J are TRBV15 and TRBJ2-2, with TRBD2 matching 11 bases. The germline V gene encodes CDR1 LNHNV and CDR2 YYDKDF (reference sequence). The V and J ends lost 0 bases and 5 bases, in that order; junction bases with no gene match: 8. The CDR3 sequence is 18 residues long. CDR3: CATSRDTSGSKKTGELFF. CDR3 in DNA: TGTGCCACCAGCAGAGATACTAGCGGGAGTAAAAAGACCGGGGAGCTGTTTTTT. Full variable domain (remainder filled in from reference TRBV15 and TRBJ2-2): DAMVIQNPRYQVTQFGKPVTLSCSQTLNHNVMYWYQQKSSQAPKLLFHYYDKDFNNEADTPDNFQSRRPNTSFCFLDIRSPGLGDTAMYLCATSRDTSGSKKTGELFFGEGSRLTVL.

V is TRBV18 and J is TRBJ2-3; TRBD1 matches at 9 bases. V dropped 6 bases and J dropped 2; count of bases not matched to a gene: 6. The CDR3 consists of 15 residues. CDR1 and CDR2 (germline): KGHSH, LQKENI. CDR3: CASSPRTGDTDTQYF. The CDR3 region has the DNA TGTGCCAGCTCGCCCAGGACAGGGGACACAGATACGCAGTATTTT.

The chain has TRBV11-1 and TRBJ2-1; 11 bases line up with TRBD2. V shed 0 bases and J 14 bases; nucleotides not matched to a gene: 9. The CDR3 contains 15 residues. Looked up from germline, CDR1 is SGHAT and CDR2 is FQDESV (reference sequence). The CDR3 region has the DNA TGTGCCAGCAGCTTAGCCGGGACTAGCGGTGGGGCGGAGTTCTTC. Encoded protein: CASSLAGTSGGAEFF.

V and J are TRBV28 and TRBJ2-1; 11 bases match TRBD2. Germline V lookup: CDR1 MDHEN, CDR2 SYDVKM. With 6 bases clipped from V and 10 bases from J, the junction kept 14 bases outside the gene matches. The length of the CDR3 is 16 residues. CDR3: CASRRAGTSGGWEQFF. The CDR3 DNA sequence: TGTGCCAGCAGGCGTGCCGGGACTAGCGGAGGTTGGGAGCAGTTCTTC.

V usage is TRBV4-3 and J usage is TRBJ2-1; D remains unclear. This CDR3 has 15 amino acids. The V gene's germline CDR1 is LGHNA and CDR2 YSLEER. V was trimmed by 0 bases and J by 5 bases, leaving 11 bases between them. The chain's CDR3 is CASSQEKAPHNEQFF. The CDR3 DNA follows: TGCGCCAGCAGCCAAGAAAAAGCGCCCCACAATGAGCAGTTCTTC.

The rearrangement joins TRBV6-1 to TRBJ2-7; 8 bases are shared with TRBD2. CDR1 is MNHNS, CDR2 SASEGT, per germline. Losses at the gene ends were 4 bases for V and 4 bases for J; bases not matched to a gene: 3. The CDR3 is 13 amino acids. The CDR3 loop reads CASSGGGWYEQYF. The DNA of the CDR3 is TGTGCCAGCAGTGGCGGGGGGTGGTACGAGCAGTACTTC.

The chain combines TRBV2 with TRBJ1-5, with 10 bases lining up with TRBD1. The CDR3 has 14 amino acids. Germline V gene data show CDR1 as SNHLY and CDR2 as FYNNEI. Trimming at V came to 4 bases and at J to 7 bases, leaving 4 bases not matched to a gene. CDR3 sequence: CASSGTGGEQPQHF. As DNA, the CDR3 is TGTGCCAGCAGTGGGACAGGGGGAGAACAGCCCCAGCATTTT.

The V call is TRBV6-4, the J call TRBJ1-1; TRBD1 matches at 8 bases. The CDR3 totals 14 residues. The junction had 6 bases not matched to a gene; V was cut back by 6 bases and J by 3 bases. CDR1 MRHNA and CDR2 SNTAGT come from the germline V gene. The CDR3 protein is CASRETGAHTEAFF. For the CDR3, the DNA is TGTGCCAGCAGGGAGACAGGGGCCCACACTGAAGCTTTCTTT.